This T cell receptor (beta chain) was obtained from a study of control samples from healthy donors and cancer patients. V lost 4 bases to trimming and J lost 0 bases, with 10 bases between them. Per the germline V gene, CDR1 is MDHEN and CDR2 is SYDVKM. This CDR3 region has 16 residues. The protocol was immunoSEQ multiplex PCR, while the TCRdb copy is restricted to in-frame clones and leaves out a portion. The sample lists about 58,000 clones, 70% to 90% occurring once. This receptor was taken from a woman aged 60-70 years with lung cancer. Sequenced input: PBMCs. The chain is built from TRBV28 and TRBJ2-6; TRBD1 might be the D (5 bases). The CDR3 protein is CASSWQGTSGANVLTF. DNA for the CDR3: TGTGCCAGCAGTTGGCAGGGAACCTCTGGGGCCAACGTCCTGACTTTC.